Sequencing of this T cell receptor beta chain was carried out in a study of T-cell reconstitution after alpha-beta-depleted transplantation in children. Points on this clonotype: Its antigen is unknown.

The germline CDR1 and CDR2 sequences are SEHNR and FQNEAQ (reference sequence). The length of the CDR3 is 13 residues. V was trimmed by 1 base and J by 4 bases, leaving 4 bases between them. Findings and caveats of the study: Roughly two months post-transplant, alpha-beta T cells reportedly originated from several hundred graft clones that had expanded. By one year post-transplant, T-cell counts and diversity largely arose from T cells that were newly produced.

Unique molecular identifiers tagged the TCRbeta library. TCRdb recomputed calls from the PCR reads with MiXCR, one row per CDR3 protein. The table lists hundreds of thousands of distinct CDR3 sequences, about 15% of them singletons. The chain carries TRBV7-9 and TRBJ1-4; D gene ambiguous. Sequencing used PBMCs, mostly from graft donor cells, obtained 360 days after TCRalphabeta/CD19-depleted stem cell transplant. This clonotype was sampled from a male patient younger than 18 who had a stem cell transplant for acute lymphoblastic leukemia, so the T cells may come from the graft donor. CDR3 coding DNA: TGTGCCAGCAGCTTAGTCAGTAATGAAAAACTGTTTTTT. This translates into CASSLVSNEKLFF.